The 18 T cell receptor beta chains presented below share a single source sample, sequenced in a study of OX40 agonist ivuxolimab in advanced cancers. Sequencing was performed with immunoSEQ multiplex PCR; in TCRdb, only in-frame clones are kept and a portion is missing. Altogether around 72,000 clones are present, just over 85% being singletons, with the ten largest covering about 8.2%. The sequences come from CD4+ or CD8+ T cells sorted from blood, collected in a trial of the OX40 agonist ivuxolimab. These receptors all stem from an adult with an advanced solid tumor such as melanoma, head and neck, liver or kidney cancer.

The chain carries TRBV5-1 and TRBJ2-1, with D perhaps assigned TRBD1 or TRBD2 (5 bases each). Germline CDR1 reads SGHRS; CDR2 reads YFSETQ. CDR3 length: 15 residues. The V end was cut by 1 base, the J end by 8 bases, with 16 bases between. DNA of the CDR3: TGCGCCAGCAGCTTGTATCTGGGACCCCGGGATGAGCAGTTCTTC. It specifies CASSLYLGPRDEQFF.

This sequence joins TRBV29-1 and TRBJ1-5; the D gene is possibly TRBD1 (6 bases). The CDR3 spans 13 residues. The V gene's germline CDR1 is SQVTM and CDR2 ANQGSEA. V was cut by 4 bases and J by 7 bases, with 14 bases left in between. The CDR3, as DNA: TGCAGCGTTGCTCCAGGGGTGGGCCAGCCCCAGCATTTT. Its protein product is CSVAPGVGQPQHF.

The chain joins TRBV7-6 to TRBJ2-7; D not certain. V lost 1 base to trimming and J lost 4 bases, with 8 bases between them. The CDR3 runs 13 residues. CDR1 is SGHVS and CDR2 is FNYEAQ in the germline V gene. The CDR3 loop reads CASSLGAVYEQYF. The DNA for the CDR3 is TGTGCCAGCAGCTTAGGAGCCGTATACGAGCAGTACTTC.

This chain links TRBV5-5 with TRBJ2-1, with 7 bases fitting TRBD1. Germline V gene data show CDR1 as SGHKS and CDR2 as YYEKEE (reference sequence). CDR3 size: 18 residues. V gave up 5 bases and J gave up 11 bases; unmatched junction bases: 25. The CDR3 loop is CASSYEPPGGQNLGKQFF. The CDR3, as DNA: TGTGCCAGCAGTTACGAACCCCCAGGGGGACAGAACCTTGGGAAGCAGTTCTTC.

This chain's CDR3 is CASSRQESANYGYTF. The CDR3 DNA follows: TGCGCCAGCAGTAGACAGGAATCAGCTAACTATGGCTACACCTTC. The chain joins TRBV23-1 to TRBJ1-2, with D perhaps TRBD1 (6 bases). TRBV23-1 is an open reading frame, and its role is uncertain. The CDR3 loop spans 15 amino acids. V was shortened by 5 bases and J by 0 bases, with 13 bases between the two germline ends.

The table lists this clone with many counts. This chain uses TRBV15 with TRBJ1-1; unclear D gene. Germline CDR1 reads LNHNV; CDR2 reads YYDKDF (reference sequence). The CDR3 has 13 residues. The V end was cut by 9 bases, the J end by 3 bases, with 14 bases between. The CDR3 spells CATGRGLDTEAFF. CDR3 nucleotides: TGTGCCACGGGGAGAGGGCTGGACACTGAAGCTTTCTTT. Full variable domain (rest looked up from reference TRBV15 and TRBJ1-1): DAMVIQNPRYQVTQFGKPVTLSCSQTLNHNVMYWYQQKSSQAPKLLFHYYDKDFNNEADTPDNFQSRRPNTSFCFLDIRSPGLGDTAMYLCATGRGLDTEAFFGQGTRLTVV.

This clone was detected only once. The chain is built from TRBV6-1 and TRBJ2-3; a weak D match, TRBD2 (7 bases). There are 22 residues in the CDR3. From germline, CDR1 is MNHNS and CDR2 SASEGT. V lost 2 bases and J lost 0, with 30 bases in between. CDR3 bases: TGTGCCAGCAGTGAACCTTGGCGGGTTTGGGTCGGGGGGACATCTAGCACAGATACGCAGTATTTT. It translates to CASSEPWRVWVGGTSSTDTQYF.

In this sample, this clone turned up a few times. The V and J genes are TRBV7-3 and TRBJ2-2, with D possibly TRBD2 on 6 matching bases. The germline V gene has CDR1 SGHTA and CDR2 FQGTGA. V dropped 1 base and J dropped 8 bases, with 17 bases sitting between them. The CDR3 is 16 amino acids. DNA for the CDR3: TGTGCCAGCAGCTTAAACTCAGGAGGGGTCGGTGGGGAGCTGTTTTTT. This translates into CASSLNSGGVGGELFF.

The chain couples TRBV28 to TRBJ1-2, with D tentatively TRBD1 (6 bases). Germline V gene sequence: CDR1 MDHEN, CDR2 SYDVKM. Trimming pared 5 bases from V and 3 bases from J, leaving 7 bases between. The CDR3 is made up of 12 amino acids. The CDR3 bases are TGTGCCAGCAGTAGGGGGGACTATGGCTACACCTTC. It is translated as CASSRGDYGYTF.

The J gene is TRBJ2-2, the V gene TRBV4-1; D is perhaps TRBD1 (8 bases). Trimming pared 8 bases from V and 4 bases from J, leaving 17 bases between. This CDR3 contains 15 residues. CDR1 is MGHRA, CDR2 YSYEKL, per germline. The CDR3 here is CASGGAGGPTGELFF. DNA of the CDR3: TGCGCCAGCGGGGGGGCAGGGGGCCCCACCGGGGAGCTGTTTTTT.

This sequence joins TRBV7-2 and TRBJ1-6, with D possibly matching TRBD1 (5 bases). V lost 2 bases and J 9 bases, leaving 17 bases between the germline ends. The germline V gene has CDR1 SGHTA and CDR2 FQGNSA. This CDR3 is built from 16 residues. CDR3 protein: CASSLKAGLSGSPLHF. CDR3 nucleotide sequence: TGTGCCAGCAGCTTAAAGGCGGGACTGTCTGGTTCACCCCTCCACTTT.

V gene TRBV11-3 combines with J gene TRBJ2-5; D might be TRBD1 (6 bases). The germline V gene has CDR1 SGHNT and CDR2 YENEEA. The CDR3 runs to 12 residues. V dropped 9 bases and J dropped 4 bases, with 12 bases sitting between them. The CDR3 region is CASAQGGETQYF. For the CDR3, the DNA is TGTGCCAGTGCACAGGGCGGAGAGACCCAGTACTTC.

V usage is TRBV14 and J usage is TRBJ1-2, with D hard to call. Germline CDR1 and CDR2: SGHDN and FVKESK. The CDR3 covers 11 residues. V lost 3 bases to trimming and J lost 4 bases, with 3 bases between them. The CDR3 here is CASSQGYGYTF. The CDR3 bases are TGTGCCAGCAGCCAGGGCTATGGCTACACCTTC.

The chain links TRBV6-4 to TRBJ2-1, with D tentatively TRBD2 (7 bases). Germline CDR1 and CDR2: MRHNA and SNTAGT. The CDR3 loop spans 15 amino acids. Deletions cut 3 bases from V and 1 base from J, with 10 bases between. CDR3 sequence: CASSEQGGSYNEQFF. The CDR3 DNA sequence: TGTGCCAGCAGTGAACAGGGAGGGTCCTACAATGAGCAGTTCTTC.

The chain employs TRBV5-1 and TRBJ1-2, with D uncertain. CDR1 SGHRS and CDR2 YFSETQ come from the germline V gene. Between the trimmed V and J ends, which lost 0 bases and 2 bases, there was a span of 11 bases. CDR3 length: 15 amino acids. The CDR3 DNA is TGCGCCAGCAGCTTGGACGGGAGATCGAACTATGGCTACACCTTC. Its translation: CASSLDGRSNYGYTF.

The chain joins TRBV7-2 to TRBJ1-1; no firm D call. Trimming took 5 bases from V and 11 from J, leaving 9 bases between them. The CDR3 consists of 10 residues. CDR1 SGHTA and CDR2 FQGNSA come from the germline V gene. The CDR3, as DNA: TGTGCCAGCAGCCATTACGGGGCTTTCTTT. It is translated as CASSHYGAFF.

The chain employs TRBV27 and TRBJ2-3; 7 nucleotides match TRBD2. V was clipped by 2 bases and J by 8 bases; unmatched bases: 10. CDR1 is MNHEY and CDR2 is SMNVEV in the germline V gene (reference sequence). This CDR3 is built from 15 residues. As DNA, the CDR3 is TGTGCCAGCAGTTTACGTGTGGCGGGGGTGGTTACGCAGTATTTT. This gives the protein CASSLRVAGVVTQYF.

The chain uses TRBV5-1 and TRBJ2-2; possible D gene TRBD1, 6 bases. CDR1 and CDR2 (germline): SGHRS, YFSETQ. The CDR3 is made up of 16 amino acids. V was cut by 0 bases and J by 4 bases, with 13 bases left in between. CDR3 coding DNA: TGCGCCAGCAGCTTGGCCTTAGGGGGTGGCACCGGGGAGCTGTTTTTT. It yields the protein CASSLALGGGTGELFF.